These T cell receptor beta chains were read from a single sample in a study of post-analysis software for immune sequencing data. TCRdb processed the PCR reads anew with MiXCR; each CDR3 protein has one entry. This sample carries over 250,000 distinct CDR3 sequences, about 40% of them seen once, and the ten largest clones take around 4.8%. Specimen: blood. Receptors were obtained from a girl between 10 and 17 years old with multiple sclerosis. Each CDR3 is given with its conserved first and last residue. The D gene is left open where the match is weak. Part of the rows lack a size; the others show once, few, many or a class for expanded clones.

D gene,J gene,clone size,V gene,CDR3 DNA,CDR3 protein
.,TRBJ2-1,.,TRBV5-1,TGCGCCAGCCACAAGGGGAACAATGAGCAGTTCTTC,CASHKGNNEQFF
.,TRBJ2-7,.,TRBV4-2,TGTGCCAGCAGCCAAAGTTTGGGCGAGCAGTACTTC,CASSQSLGEQYF
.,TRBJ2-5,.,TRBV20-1,TGCAGTGCCCCATACCCTTCTGACAGGGACTTTAGGACCCAGTACTTC,CSAPYPSDRDFRTQYF
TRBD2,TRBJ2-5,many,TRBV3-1,TGTGCCAGCACCGTTCTAGCGGGGGGGAGAGAGACCCAGTACTTC,CASTVLAGGRETQYF
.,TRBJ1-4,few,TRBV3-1,TGTGCCAGCTTCGGAGGGGGGAATGAAAAACTGTTTTTT,CASFGGGNEKLFF
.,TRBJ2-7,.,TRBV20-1,TGCAGTGCTGTGAGGATCGGCGTCCGGAACAATGAGCAGTACTTC,CSAVRIGVRNNEQYF
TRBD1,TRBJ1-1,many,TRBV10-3,TGTGCCATCAGTATGACAGGGGGCGTTGAAGCTTTCTTT,CAISMTGGVEAFF
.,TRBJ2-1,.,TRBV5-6,TGTGCCAGCAGCTTGGCGGGTGGGTTGGGTTCCTACAATGAGCAGTTCTTC,CASSLAGGLGSYNEQFF
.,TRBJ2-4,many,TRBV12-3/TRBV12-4,TGTGCCAGCAGTTTCTTTGGAGGAAACATTCAGTACTTC,CASSFFGGNIQYF
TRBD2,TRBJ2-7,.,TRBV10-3,TGTGCCATCATGGGACTAGGGTACGAGCAGTACTTC,CAIMGLGYEQYF
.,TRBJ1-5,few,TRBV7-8,TGTGCCAGCAGCCCGGACAGTAGCAATCAGCCCCAGCATTTT,CASSPDSSNQPQHF
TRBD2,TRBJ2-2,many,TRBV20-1,TGCAGTGCCCGGCGGGGGGCTAGCACCGGGGAGCTGTTTTTT,CSARRGASTGELFF
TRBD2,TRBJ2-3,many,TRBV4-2,TGTGCCAGCAGCCAAGAGCTAGCGGGAGGGGTGGATACGCAGTATTTT,CASSQELAGGVDTQYF
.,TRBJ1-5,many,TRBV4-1,TGCGCCAGCAGCCAAGTAGCGTCAGTTGGTAGCAATCAGCCCCAGCATTTT,CASSQVASVGSNQPQHF
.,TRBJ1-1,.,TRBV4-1,TGCGCCAGCAGCCAAGATTCTAGGTTTACCAAAGCTTTCTTT,CASSQDSRFTKAFF
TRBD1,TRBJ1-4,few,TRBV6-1,TGTGCCAGCAGTTGGACAGGGGGCGCTTCTAATGAAAAACTGTTTTTT,CASSWTGGASNEKLFF
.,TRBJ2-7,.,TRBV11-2,TGTGCCAGCAGCTTTTCGGTCACGAGCTCCTACAATGAGCAGTACTTC,CASSFSVTSSYNEQYF
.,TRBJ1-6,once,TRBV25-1,TGTGCCAGCAGTGACCCCTTGGGAAATTCACCCCTCCACTTT,CASSDPLGNSPLHF